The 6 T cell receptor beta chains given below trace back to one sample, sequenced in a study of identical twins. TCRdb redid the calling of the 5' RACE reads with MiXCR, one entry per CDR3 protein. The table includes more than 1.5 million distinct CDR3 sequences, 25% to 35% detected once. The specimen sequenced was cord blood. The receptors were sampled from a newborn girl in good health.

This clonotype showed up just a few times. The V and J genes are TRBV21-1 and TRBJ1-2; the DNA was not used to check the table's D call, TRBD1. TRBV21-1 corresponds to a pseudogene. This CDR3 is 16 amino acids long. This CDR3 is CASSPQLGQDLGGYTF. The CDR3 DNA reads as TGTGCCAGCAGCCCCCAACTCGGACAGGACCTGGGGGGCTACACCTTC.

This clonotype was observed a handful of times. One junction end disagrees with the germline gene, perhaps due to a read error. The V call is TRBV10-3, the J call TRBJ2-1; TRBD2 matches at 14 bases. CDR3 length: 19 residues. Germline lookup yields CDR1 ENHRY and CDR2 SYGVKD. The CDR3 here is CATSAPGTSGSNSYNEQFF. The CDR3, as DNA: TGTGCCACCAGTGCCCCCGGGACTAGCGGGAGTAACTCCTACAATGAGCAGTTCTTC.

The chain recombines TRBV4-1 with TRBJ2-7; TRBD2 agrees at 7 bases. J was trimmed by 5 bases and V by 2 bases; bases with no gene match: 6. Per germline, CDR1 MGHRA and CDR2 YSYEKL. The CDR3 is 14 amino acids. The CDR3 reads CASSQLAENNEQYF. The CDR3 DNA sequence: TGCGCCAGCAGCCAACTAGCGGAGAACAACGAGCAGTACTTC.

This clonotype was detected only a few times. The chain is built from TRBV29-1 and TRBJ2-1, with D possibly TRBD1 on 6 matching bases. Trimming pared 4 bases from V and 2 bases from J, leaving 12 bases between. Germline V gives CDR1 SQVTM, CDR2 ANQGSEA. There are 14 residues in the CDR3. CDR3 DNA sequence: TGCAGCGTTGGGGTAGGGGGAGCCTACAATGAGCAGTTCTTC. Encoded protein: CSVGVGGAYNEQFF.

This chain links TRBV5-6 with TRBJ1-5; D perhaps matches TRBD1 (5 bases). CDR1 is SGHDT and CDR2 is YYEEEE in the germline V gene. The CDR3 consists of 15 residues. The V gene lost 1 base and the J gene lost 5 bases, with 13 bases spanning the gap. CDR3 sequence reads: CASSLYRDRHQPQHF. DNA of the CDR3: TGTGCCAGCAGCTTGTACCGGGACCGCCATCAGCCCCAGCATTTT.

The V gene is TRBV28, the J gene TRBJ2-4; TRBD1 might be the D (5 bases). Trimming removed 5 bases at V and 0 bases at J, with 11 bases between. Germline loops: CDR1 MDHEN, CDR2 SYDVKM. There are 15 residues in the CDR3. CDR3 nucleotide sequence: TGTGCCAGCAGTGCCCCAGGGCTAGCCAAAAACATTCAGTACTTC. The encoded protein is CASSAPGLAKNIQYF.